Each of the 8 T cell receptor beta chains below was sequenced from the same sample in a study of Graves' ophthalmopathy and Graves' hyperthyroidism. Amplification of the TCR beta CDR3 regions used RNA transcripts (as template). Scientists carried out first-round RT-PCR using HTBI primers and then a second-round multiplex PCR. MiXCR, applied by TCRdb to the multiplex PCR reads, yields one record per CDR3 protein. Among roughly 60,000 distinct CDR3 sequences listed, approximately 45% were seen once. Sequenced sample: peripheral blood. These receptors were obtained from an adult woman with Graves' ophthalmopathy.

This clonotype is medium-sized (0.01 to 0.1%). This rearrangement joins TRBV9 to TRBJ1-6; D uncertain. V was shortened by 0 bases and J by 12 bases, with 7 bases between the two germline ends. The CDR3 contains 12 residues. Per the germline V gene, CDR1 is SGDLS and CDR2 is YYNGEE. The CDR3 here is CASSVASQPLHF. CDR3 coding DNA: TGTGCCAGCAGCGTAGCTAGTCAACCCCTCCACTTT.

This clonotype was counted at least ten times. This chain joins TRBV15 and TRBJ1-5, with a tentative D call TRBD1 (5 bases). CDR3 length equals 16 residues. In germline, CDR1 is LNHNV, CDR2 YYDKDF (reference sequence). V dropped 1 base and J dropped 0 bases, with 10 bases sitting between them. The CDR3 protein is CATSRVQGYSNQPQHF. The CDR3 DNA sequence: TGTGCCACCAGCAGAGTTCAGGGATATAGCAATCAGCCCCAGCATTTT.

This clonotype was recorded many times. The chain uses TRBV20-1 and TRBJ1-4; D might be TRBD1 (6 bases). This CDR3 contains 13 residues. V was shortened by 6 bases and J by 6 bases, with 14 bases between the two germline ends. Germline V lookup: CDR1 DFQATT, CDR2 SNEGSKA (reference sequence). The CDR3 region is CSASQGWDEKLFF. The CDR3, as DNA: TGCAGTGCGTCCCAGGGGTGGGATGAAAAACTGTTTTTT.

CDR3: CSGIRAPTDTQFF. The CDR3 nucleotides are TGCAGTGGCATCCGGGCACCCACAGATACGCAGTTCTTC. The J gene is TRBJ2-1, the V gene TRBV20-1; D ambiguous. Germline-derived CDR1 and CDR2 are DFQATT and SNEGSKA (reference sequence). V shed 7 bases and J shed 12 bases, with 22 bases lying between them. The CDR3 is made up of 13 amino acids.

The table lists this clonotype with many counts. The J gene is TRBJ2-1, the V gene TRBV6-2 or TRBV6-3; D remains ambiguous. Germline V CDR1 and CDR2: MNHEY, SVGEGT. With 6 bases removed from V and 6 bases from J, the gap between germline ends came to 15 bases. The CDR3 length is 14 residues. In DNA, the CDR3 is TGTGCCAGCAGCTGGGTCAAGGTCGGCAATGAGCAGTTCTTC. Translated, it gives CASSWVKVGNEQFF.

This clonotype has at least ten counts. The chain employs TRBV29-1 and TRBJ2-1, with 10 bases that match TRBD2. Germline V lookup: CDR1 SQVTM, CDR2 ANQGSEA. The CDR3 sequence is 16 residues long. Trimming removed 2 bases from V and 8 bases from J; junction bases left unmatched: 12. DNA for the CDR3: TGCAGCGTTGAAACCCCTAGCGGGAGCGGAAGGGATGAGCAGTTCTTC. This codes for CSVETPSGSGRDEQFF.

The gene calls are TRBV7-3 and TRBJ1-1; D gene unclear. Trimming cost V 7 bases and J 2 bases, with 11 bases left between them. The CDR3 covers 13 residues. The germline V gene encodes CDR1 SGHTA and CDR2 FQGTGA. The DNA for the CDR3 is TGTGCCAGCAACGTCTTGGTTAACACTGAAGCTTTCTTT. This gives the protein CASNVLVNTEAFF.

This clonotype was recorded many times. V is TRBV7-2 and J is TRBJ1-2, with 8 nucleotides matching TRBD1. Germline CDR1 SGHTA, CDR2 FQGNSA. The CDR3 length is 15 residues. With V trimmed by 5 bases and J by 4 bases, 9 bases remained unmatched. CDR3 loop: CASSPLDRAVYGYTF. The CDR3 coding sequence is TGTGCCAGCAGCCCCCTGGACAGGGCCGTCTATGGCTACACCTTC.